The 25 T cell receptor beta chains listed next were all sequenced from one sample in a study of control samples from healthy donors and cancer patients. Only in-frame clones appear in the TCRdb table, and some are missing; sequencing was by immunoSEQ multiplex PCR. The table has about 120,000 clones, around 86% seen once; the top ten hold around 8.7%. Sequenced material: blood. Receptors originate from a man aged 35 to 55 in good health.

In DNA, the CDR3 is TGTGCCAGCAGTTACTCGCGACTAGCGGGGTCCAATGAGCAGTTCTTC. Translating it yields CASSYSRLAGSNEQFF. V and J are TRBV6-6 and TRBJ2-1, with 11 bases lining up with TRBD2. With V trimmed by 0 bases and J by 6 bases, 4 bases remained unmatched. Germline V lookup: CDR1 MNHNY, CDR2 SVGAGI (reference sequence). CDR3 length: 16 amino acids.

This chain uses TRBV3-1 (or the pseudogene TRBV3-2) with TRBJ1-2, with D perhaps matching TRBD1 (5 bases). Germline V CDR1 and CDR2: LGHDT, YNNKEL (reference sequence). V was shortened by 4 bases and J by 0 bases, with 12 bases between the two germline ends. This CDR3 has 15 residues. The CDR3 loop reads CASSLPGGANYGYTF. The CDR3 DNA reads TGTGCCAGCAGCCTCCCGGGAGGGGCTAACTATGGCTACACCTTC.

This clone appeared once. The germline gene is not matched at one end of the junction; a read error may be the cause. The chain uses TRBV12-3 or TRBV12-4 and TRBJ2-5, with 7 bases aligning to TRBD2. CDR3 length equals 12 residues. The chain's CDR3 is CASRLAGETQYF. The CDR3 DNA is TGTGCCAGCAGGTTAGCGGGAGAGACCCAGTACTTC.

The V call is TRBV27, the J call TRBJ2-7; D is undetermined. CDR1 is MNHEY, CDR2 SMNVEV, per germline (reference sequence). V was pared by 9 bases and J by 6 bases, with 18 bases between. This CDR3 region has 13 residues. The CDR3 bases are TGTGCCAGTGCCCCGAGTAGAATGTCCGAGCAGTACTTC. Translation: CASAPSRMSEQYF.

The chain recombines TRBV6-2 or TRBV6-3 with TRBJ2-4; TRBD1 agrees at 9 bases. The CDR3 runs 15 residues. Germline CDR1 is MNHEY and CDR2 is SVGEGT. V gave up 5 bases and J gave up 7 bases; unmatched junction bases: 9. This chain's CDR3 is CASSLLLDRGNIQYF. The CDR3 DNA sequence: TGTGCCAGCAGTCTTCTCCTGGACAGGGGCAACATTCAGTACTTC.

CDR3 sequence: CASSSGTSGGSDTQYF. The CDR3 DNA reads as TGCGCCAGCAGCTCCGGGACTAGCGGGGGGTCAGATACGCAGTATTTT. The chain joins TRBV5-1 to TRBJ2-3; 15 bases agree with TRBD2. Looked up from germline, CDR1 is SGHRS and CDR2 is YFSETQ. After removal of 3 bases from V and 4 bases from J, the junction contained 3 bases not matched to a gene. The CDR3 is 16 amino acids.

The rearrangement links TRBV5-1 to TRBJ1-1; a possible D gene is TRBD1 (6 bases). Looked up from germline, CDR1 is SGHRS and CDR2 is YFSETQ. This CDR3 contains 16 residues. With 0 bases removed from V and 0 bases from J, the gap between germline ends came to 12 bases. DNA for the CDR3: TGCGCCAGCAGCTTGGGGCAGGACAGAGTGAACACTGAAGCTTTCTTT. It yields the protein CASSLGQDRVNTEAFF.

The rearrangement links TRBV11-3 to TRBJ2-7, with 11 bases lining up with TRBD1. V dropped 4 bases and J dropped 6; count of bases not matched to a gene: 5. Looked up from germline, CDR1 is SGHNT and CDR2 is YENEEA. The CDR3 runs to 14 residues. CDR3 DNA: TGTGCCAGCAGCTGGGGACAGGGGGGCGGCGAGCAGTACTTC. This encodes CASSWGQGGGEQYF.

The chain links TRBV20-1 to TRBJ2-5, with a tentative D call TRBD2 (6 bases). V lost 7 bases and J lost 9, with 15 bases in between. The germline V gene encodes CDR1 DFQATT and CDR2 SNEGSKA (reference sequence). The CDR3 length is 11 residues. CDR3 DNA sequence: TGCAGTGGGAGGTGGAGGGAAGCCCAGTACTTC. As protein: CSGRWREAQYF.

This clone was seen only once. The chain couples TRBV7-2 to TRBJ2-5, with D maybe TRBD2 (5 bases). CDR3 length: 15 residues. CDR1 is SGHTA and CDR2 is FQGNSA in the germline V gene. Trimming cost V 5 bases and J 3 bases, with 16 bases left between them. CDR3 region: CASSPYQMGEETQYF. The DNA for the CDR3 is TGTGCCAGCAGCCCCTATCAGATGGGAGAAGAGACCCAGTACTTC.

The chain recombines TRBV5-1 with TRBJ1-2, with D perhaps TRBD1 (5 bases). Germline V CDR1 and CDR2: SGHRS, YFSETQ. The CDR3 is 13 residues long. Trimming shortened V by 4 bases and J by 6 bases, and 13 bases separated the two germline ends. The CDR3 region has the DNA TGCGCCAGCAGCCCCGGGGGGACTAATGGCTACACCTTC. It translates to CASSPGGTNGYTF. Supplemented by reference TRBV5-1 and TRBJ1-2, the full variable domain reads KAGVTQTPRYLIKTRGQQVTLSCSPISGHRSVSWYQQTPGQGLQFLFEYFSETQRNKGNFPGRFSGRQFSNSRSEMNVSTLELGDSALYLCASSPGGTNGYTFGSGTRLTVV.

This clone was counted ten times or more. This chain links TRBV7-2 with TRBJ2-7; 11 bases line up with TRBD1. J gave up 0 bases and V 4 bases, and 5 bases lay outside the gene matches. Germline values: CDR1 SGHTA, CDR2 FQGNSA. The CDR3 covers 16 residues. The CDR3 loop reads CASSWTGGLSSYEQYF. As DNA, the CDR3 is TGTGCCAGCAGCTGGACAGGGGGCTTAAGCTCCTACGAGCAGTACTTC.

The chain has TRBV6-2 or TRBV6-3 and TRBJ1-1; D is ambiguous. This CDR3 is built from 13 residues. V was cut by 6 bases and J by 5 bases, with 13 bases left in between. Looked up from germline, CDR1 is MNHEY and CDR2 is SVGEGT. The CDR3 spells CASSPTPNTEAFF. CDR3 DNA sequence: TGTGCCAGCAGCCCTACCCCCAATACTGAAGCTTTCTTT.

This clone came up a few times. CDR3 coding DNA: TGTGCCAGCAGCACAGGGACGGGGGCTTTCTTT. It encodes CASSTGTGAFF. The chain links TRBV7-9 to TRBJ1-1; a weak D match, TRBD1 (6 bases). Germline V lookup: CDR1 SEHNR, CDR2 FQNEAQ (reference sequence). The CDR3 length is 11 residues. V shed 5 bases and J shed 11 bases, with 12 bases lying between them.

CDR3 sequence reads: CASSRLGGQRTDTQYF. The CDR3 bases are TGTGCCAGCAGTCGACTAGGGGGACAGCGCACAGATACGCAGTATTTT. The gene calls are TRBV7-6 and TRBJ2-3; perhaps TRBD1 as D (7 bases). Looked up from germline, CDR1 is SGHVS and CDR2 is FNYEAQ. The CDR3 contains 16 residues. Between the trimmed V and J ends, which lost 6 bases and 1 base, there was a span of 17 bases. The entire variable domain, with the rest obtained from reference TRBV7-6 and TRBJ2-3, is as follows: GAGVSQSPRYKVTKRGQDVALRCDPISGHVSLYWYRQALGQGPEFLTYFNYEAQQDKSGLPNDRFSAERPEGSISTLTIQRTEQRDSAMYRCASSRLGGQRTDTQYFGPGTRLTVL.

Points on this clone: The same CDR3 is also encoded by other DNA sequences in this sample. The genes are TRBV19 and TRBJ2-6; D remains unclear. This CDR3 has 15 amino acids. Germline CDR1 is LNHDA and CDR2 is SQIVND (reference sequence). Trimming took 3 bases from V and 0 from J, leaving 6 bases between them. The CDR3 nucleotides read TGTGCCAGTAGTATCGGATTCTCTGGGGCCAACGTCCTGACTTTC. It encodes CASSIGFSGANVLTF.

V usage is TRBV11-2 and J usage is TRBJ2-5, with D possibly TRBD1 on 6 matching bases. This CDR3 contains 13 residues. From germline, CDR1 is SGHAT and CDR2 FQNNGV. Deletions cut 11 bases from V and 5 bases from J, with 18 bases between. In DNA form, the CDR3 reads TGTGCCGTCCTACAGGGATCTTTGGAGACCCAGTACTTC. Its protein is CAVLQGSLETQYF.

This clone was observed a few times. V usage is TRBV15 and J usage is TRBJ2-1; 8 bases agree with TRBD1. Per the germline V gene, CDR1 is LNHNV and CDR2 is YYDKDF (reference sequence). CDR3 length: 15 amino acids. V dropped 0 bases and J dropped 9; count of bases not matched to a gene: 7. CDR3 protein: CATSRDRGQVGEQFF. CDR3 nucleotide sequence: TGTGCCACCAGCAGAGATAGGGGACAGGTGGGTGAGCAGTTCTTC. Filled out from reference TRBV15 and TRBJ2-1, the complete variable domain reads DAMVIQNPRYQVTQFGKPVTLSCSQTLNHNVMYWYQQKSSQAPKLLFHYYDKDFNNEADTPDNFQSRRPNTSFCFLDIRSPGLGDTAMYLCATSRDRGQVGEQFFGPGTRLTVL.

V gene TRBV7-2 combines with J gene TRBJ1-6; TRBD1 matches at 7 bases. The germline V gene has CDR1 SGHTA and CDR2 FQGNSA. Germline trimming cut 5 bases from V and 2 bases from J; bases unmatched to any gene: 3. The CDR3 extends over 15 amino acids. For the CDR3, the DNA is TGTGCCAGCAGCCGGGACAGTGCCTATAATTCACCCCTCCACTTT. Amino acids: CASSRDSAYNSPLHF. Supplemented by reference TRBV7-2 and TRBJ1-6, the full variable domain reads GAGVSQSPSNKVTEKGKDVELRCDPISGHTALYWYRQSLGQGLEFLIYFQGNSAPDKSGLPSDRFSAERTGGSVSTLTIQRTQQEDSAVYLCASSRDSAYNSPLHFGNGTRLTVT.

The chain has TRBV10-2 and TRBJ1-2; D possibly corresponds to TRBD1 (5 bases). CDR3 size: 16 residues. Germline-derived CDR1 and CDR2 are WSHSY and SAAADI. Trimming shortened V by 4 bases and J by 4 bases, and 19 bases separated the two germline ends. The CDR3 DNA reads TGCGCCAGCAGTGGGTACGCAGGGAGGGTCTGCTATGGCTACACCTTC. The encoded protein is CASSGYAGRVCYGYTF.

The rearrangement joins TRBV7-2 to TRBJ2-7, with 9 bases aligning to TRBD2. V was pared by 1 base and J by 2 bases, with 6 bases of the junction left unmatched. CDR1 and CDR2 (germline): SGHTA, FQGNSA. This CDR3 is built from 16 residues. This CDR3 reads CASSLVGAGGTYEQYF. CDR3 DNA sequence: TGTGCCAGCAGCTTAGTCGGGGCGGGGGGGACCTACGAGCAGTACTTC. The whole variable domain, filled in from reference TRBV7-2 and TRBJ2-7, reads GAGVSQSPSNKVTEKGKDVELRCDPISGHTALYWYRQSLGQGLEFLIYFQGNSAPDKSGLPSDRFSAERTGGSVSTLTIQRTQQEDSAVYLCASSLVGAGGTYEQYFGPGTRLTVT.

The CDR3 spells CASSYRHEGPLTDTQYF. DNA for the CDR3: TGTGCCAGCAGCTACCGACATGAAGGGCCCCTCACAGATACGCAGTATTTT. The rearrangement uses TRBV11-3 and TRBJ2-3; no definite D call. V lost 4 bases, J lost 2 bases, and 19 bases lay in between. Germline loops: CDR1 SGHNT, CDR2 YENEEA. The CDR3 spans 17 residues.

The gene calls are TRBV15 and TRBJ1-3; D is possibly TRBD1 (5 bases). The CDR3 extends over 15 amino acids. V was clipped by 1 base and J by 2 bases, with 9 bases between them. Germline V gene lookup returns CDR1 LNHNV and CDR2 YYDKDF (reference sequence). CDR3 nucleotides: TGTGCCACCAGCAGAGCCCGGGACCCTGGAAACACCATATATTTT. This encodes CATSRARDPGNTIYF.

This clone was observed a single time. This chain connects TRBV24-1 to TRBJ2-7; D is undetermined. V lost 2 bases to trimming and J lost 5 bases, with 18 bases between them. The germline V gene has CDR1 KGHDR and CDR2 SFDVKD. CDR3 length equals 16 residues. CDR3 in DNA: TGTGCCACCAGTGATTCCGCCTCGAACGGCGTCCACGAGCAGTACTTC. Its translation is CATSDSASNGVHEQYF.

The V gene is TRBV27, the J gene TRBJ2-2, with D unclear. CDR1 is MNHEY, CDR2 SMNVEV, per germline (reference sequence). The V and J ends lost 5 bases and 8 bases respectively, with 12 bases between them. The CDR3 is made up of 13 amino acids. The CDR3 loop reads CASSLSLAGELFF. CDR3 in DNA: TGTGCCAGCAGTCTAAGTTTGGCTGGGGAGCTGTTTTTT.